A single sample is the source of the 13 T cell receptor beta chains below, sequenced in a study of blood T cell repertoires in COVID-19. Assay: immunoSEQ multiplex PCR; the TCRdb copy retains only in-frame clones and omits some. The sample holds around 220,000 clones, roughly 90% seen once. The sample was PBMCs or T cells enriched from blood (not recorded which). Receptors were obtained from a man aged 25 to 40 who had been exposed to COVID-19.

This chain links TRBV6-6 with TRBJ2-7, with 9 bases fitting TRBD1. CDR1 is MNHNY and CDR2 is SVGAGI in the germline V gene (reference sequence). V dropped 6 bases and J dropped 2; count of bases not matched to a gene: 11. The CDR3 has 16 residues. CDR3: CASRDQPGQGPYEQYF. Written as DNA, the CDR3 is TGTGCCAGCAGAGACCAACCGGGACAGGGCCCCTACGAGCAGTACTTC.

V usage is TRBV3-1 (or the pseudogene TRBV3-2) and J usage is TRBJ1-3; D call uncertain. Looked up from germline, CDR1 is LGHDT and CDR2 is YNNKEL (reference sequence). Trimming left V 1 base short and J 4 bases short, with 8 bases between. The CDR3 runs to 14 residues. For the CDR3, the DNA is TGTGCCAGCAGCCAAGGGGGAGCAGGAAACACCATATATTTT. Translation gives CASSQGGAGNTIYF.

The chain combines TRBV19 with TRBJ1-4, with a possible D match to TRBD1 (6 bases). The CDR3 sequence is 16 residues long. Trimming took off 4 bases at V and 3 bases at J, with 15 bases between the two ends. The V gene's germline CDR1 is LNHDA and CDR2 SQIVND (reference sequence). Here the CDR3 DNA reads TGTGCCAGTAGTAACTTGTTGGACAGATCTAATGAAAAACTGTTTTTT. Translated, it gives CASSNLLDRSNEKLFF.

The CDR3 DNA sequence: TGCGCCAGCAGTGAGAACTTGCGGGACTATGGCTACACCTTC. It is translated as CASSENLRDYGYTF. The chain uses TRBV10-2 and TRBJ1-2; no clear D. The CDR3 consists of 14 residues. Trimming pared 2 bases from V and 3 bases from J, leaving 10 bases between. Germline V gene sequence: CDR1 WSHSY, CDR2 SAAADI.

This rearrangement joins TRBV6-5 to TRBJ1-2; D uncertain. CDR3 length: 12 amino acids. Per the germline V gene, CDR1 is MNHEY and CDR2 is SVGAGI. V was pared by 7 bases and J by 0 bases, with 6 bases between. The CDR3 bases are TGTGCCAGCACCGTAACTAACTATGGCTACACCTTC. This encodes CASTVTNYGYTF.

This clone appeared a few times. The chain joins TRBV3-1 (or the pseudogene TRBV3-2) to TRBJ2-2; 8 nucleotides line up with TRBD1. Germline loops: CDR1 LGHDT, CDR2 YNNKEL (reference sequence). V trimming: 5 bases; J trimming: 3 bases; junction bases outside the gene matches: 5. The CDR3 is 15 residues long. Here the CDR3 reads CASSRQGTYTGELFF. CDR3 DNA: TGTGCCAGCAGCAGACAGGGGACATACACCGGGGAGCTGTTTTTT.

CDR3 region: CASSLGPGQGATLHF. CDR3 in DNA: TGTGCCAGCAGCTTAGGCCCGGGACAGGGGGCAACCCTCCACTTT. The chain links TRBV7-9 to TRBJ1-6, with 12 bases aligning to TRBD1. The CDR3 totals 15 residues. Germline V gene lookup returns CDR1 SEHNR and CDR2 FQNEAQ (reference sequence). After removal of 1 base from V and 14 bases from J, the junction contained 6 bases not matched to a gene.

The chain combines TRBV27 with TRBJ2-7, with a weak D call TRBD2 (5 bases). Germline lookup yields CDR1 MNHEY and CDR2 SMNVEV (reference sequence). The ends were cut back, 1 base at V and 7 bases at J, with 14 bases in the middle. The CDR3 is 14 amino acids. Here the CDR3 DNA reads TGTGCCAGCAGTTTATACGGGAAGGGAACGGAGCAGTACTTC. Residues: CASSLYGKGTEQYF.

V gene TRBV10-1 combines with J gene TRBJ1-6; no clear D. Germline assignment: CDR1 WNHNN and CDR2 SYGVQD (reference sequence). The V end lost 0 bases, the J end lost 7 bases, and 13 bases lay between the germline ends. The CDR3 sequence is 16 residues long. The DNA for the CDR3 is TGCGCCAGCAGTGAGTCACGGGAAAATCTAAATTCACCCCTCCACTTT. Translating it yields CASSESRENLNSPLHF.

This chain joins TRBV2 and TRBJ2-5; TRBD1 matches at 11 bases. V dropped 5 bases and J dropped 5; count of bases not matched to a gene: 7. CDR1 SNHLY and CDR2 FYNNEI come from the germline V gene. The CDR3 has 15 residues. The CDR3 reads CASSFRTGGGETQYF. The CDR3 nucleotides read TGTGCCAGCAGTTTCCGGACAGGGGGCGGGGAGACCCAGTACTTC.

The chain combines TRBV19 with TRBJ1-3, with TRBD1 matching over 9 bases. This CDR3 has 16 residues. Germline trimming cut 3 bases from V and 0 bases from J; bases unmatched to any gene: 3. Germline V lookup: CDR1 LNHDA, CDR2 SQIVND (reference sequence). In nucleotides, the CDR3 is TGTGCCAGTAGTATGGACAGGGGTGTCTCTGGAAACACCATATATTTT. Translated, it gives CASSMDRGVSGNTIYF.

This sequence joins TRBV11-2 and TRBJ2-7, with 10 bases identical to TRBD2. With 5 bases clipped from V and 0 bases from J, the junction kept 4 bases outside the gene matches. Germline values: CDR1 SGHAT, CDR2 FQNNGV. The CDR3 length is 15 residues. CDR3 region: CASSPSGGDSYEQYF. DNA of the CDR3: TGTGCCAGCAGCCCCAGCGGGGGGGACTCCTACGAGCAGTACTTC.

V usage is TRBV5-1 and J usage is TRBJ1-1; 8 nucleotides match TRBD1. Looked up from germline, CDR1 is SGHRS and CDR2 is YFSETQ. CDR3 size: 13 residues. Trimming cost V 0 bases and J 7 bases; bases outside gene matches: 2. Here the CDR3 reads CASSLGTGLEAFF. The CDR3 bases are TGCGCCAGCAGCTTGGGGACAGGGCTTGAAGCTTTCTTT.